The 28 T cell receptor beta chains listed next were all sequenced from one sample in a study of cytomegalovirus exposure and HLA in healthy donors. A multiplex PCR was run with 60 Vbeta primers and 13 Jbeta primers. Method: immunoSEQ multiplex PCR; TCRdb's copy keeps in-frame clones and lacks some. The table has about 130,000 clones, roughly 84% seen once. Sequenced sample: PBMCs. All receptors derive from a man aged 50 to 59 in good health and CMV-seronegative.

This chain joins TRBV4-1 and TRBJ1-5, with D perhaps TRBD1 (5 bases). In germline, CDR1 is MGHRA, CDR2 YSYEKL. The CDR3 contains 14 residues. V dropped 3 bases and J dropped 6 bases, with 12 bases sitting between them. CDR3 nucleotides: TGCGCCAGCAGCCAGCAAGGGGTCAGTCAGCCCCAGCATTTT. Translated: CASSQQGVSQPQHF.

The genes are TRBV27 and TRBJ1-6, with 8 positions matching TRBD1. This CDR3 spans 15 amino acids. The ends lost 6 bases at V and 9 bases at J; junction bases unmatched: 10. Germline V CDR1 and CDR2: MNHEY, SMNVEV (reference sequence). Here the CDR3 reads CASSLGQGRFSPLHF. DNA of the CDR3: TGTGCCAGCAGCTTAGGACAGGGAAGATTTTCACCCCTCCACTTT.

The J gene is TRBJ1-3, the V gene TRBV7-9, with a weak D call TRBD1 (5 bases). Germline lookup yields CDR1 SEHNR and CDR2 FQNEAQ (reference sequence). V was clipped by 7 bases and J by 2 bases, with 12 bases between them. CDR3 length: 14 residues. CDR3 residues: CASTPSGTGNTIYF. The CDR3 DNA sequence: TGTGCCAGCACCCCCTCAGGGACTGGAAACACCATATATTTT.

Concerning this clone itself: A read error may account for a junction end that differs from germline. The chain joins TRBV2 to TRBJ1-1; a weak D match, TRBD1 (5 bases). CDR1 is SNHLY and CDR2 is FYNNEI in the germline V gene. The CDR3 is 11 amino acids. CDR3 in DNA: TGTGCCAGCAGTGTAGACAGAGATGCTTCTTTT. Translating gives CASSVDRDASF.

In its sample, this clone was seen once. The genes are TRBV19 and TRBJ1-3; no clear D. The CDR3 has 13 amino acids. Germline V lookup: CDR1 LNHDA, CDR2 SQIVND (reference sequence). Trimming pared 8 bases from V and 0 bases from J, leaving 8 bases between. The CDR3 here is CASQTYSGNTIYF. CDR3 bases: TGTGCCAGTCAGACATACTCTGGAAACACCATATATTTT.

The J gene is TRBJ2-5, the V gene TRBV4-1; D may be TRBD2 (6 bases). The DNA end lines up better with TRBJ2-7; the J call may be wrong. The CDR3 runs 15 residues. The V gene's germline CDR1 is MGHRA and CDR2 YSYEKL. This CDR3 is CASSQVGAAGHEQYF. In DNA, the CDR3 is TGCGCCAGCAGCCAAGTTGGGGCCGCGGGGCACGAGCAGTACTTC.

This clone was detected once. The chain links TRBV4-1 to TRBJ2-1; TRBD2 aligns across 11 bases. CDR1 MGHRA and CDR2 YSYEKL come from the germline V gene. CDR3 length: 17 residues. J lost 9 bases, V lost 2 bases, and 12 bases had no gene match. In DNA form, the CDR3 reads TGCGCCAGCAGCCAATCAAGGGGGGGACTAGCGGTTGGTGAGCAGTTCTTC. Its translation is CASSQSRGGLAVGEQFF.

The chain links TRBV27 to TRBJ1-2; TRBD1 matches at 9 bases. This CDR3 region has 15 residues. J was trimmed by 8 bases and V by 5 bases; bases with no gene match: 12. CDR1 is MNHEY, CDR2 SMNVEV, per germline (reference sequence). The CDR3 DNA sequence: TGTGCCAGCAGTCTAGGGACAGGGCGCATGAGGGGCTACACCTTC. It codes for CASSLGTGRMRGYTF.

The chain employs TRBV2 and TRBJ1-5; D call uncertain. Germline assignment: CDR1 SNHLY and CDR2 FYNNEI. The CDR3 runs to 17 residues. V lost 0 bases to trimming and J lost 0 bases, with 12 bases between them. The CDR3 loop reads CASSEAWVGGSNQPQHF. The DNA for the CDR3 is TGTGCCAGCAGTGAAGCGTGGGTGGGAGGTAGCAATCAGCCCCAGCATTTT.

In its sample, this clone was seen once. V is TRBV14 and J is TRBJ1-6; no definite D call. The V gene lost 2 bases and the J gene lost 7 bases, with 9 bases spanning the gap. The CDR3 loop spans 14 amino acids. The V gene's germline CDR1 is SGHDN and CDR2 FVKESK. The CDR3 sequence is CASSQLTGNSPLHF. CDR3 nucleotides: TGTGCCAGCAGCCAATTGACGGGAAATTCACCCCTCCACTTT.

CDR3 residues: CAWSPGTGDEKLFF. The DNA for the CDR3 is TGTGCCTGGAGTCCCGGGACAGGGGATGAAAAACTGTTTTTT. The chain carries TRBV30 and TRBJ1-4, with TRBD1 matching 10 bases. V trimming: 2 bases; J trimming: 6 bases; junction bases outside the gene matches: 3. The CDR3 sequence is 14 residues long. The germline gives CDR1 GTSNPN, CDR2 SVGIG (reference sequence). Together with reference TRBV30 and TRBJ1-4, the CDR3 gives the full variable domain: SQTIHQWPATLVQPVGSPLSLECTVEGTSNPNLYWYRQAAGRGLQLLFYSVGIGQISSEVPQNLSASRPQDRQFILSSKKLLLSDSGFYLCAWSPGTGDEKLFFGSGTQLSVL.

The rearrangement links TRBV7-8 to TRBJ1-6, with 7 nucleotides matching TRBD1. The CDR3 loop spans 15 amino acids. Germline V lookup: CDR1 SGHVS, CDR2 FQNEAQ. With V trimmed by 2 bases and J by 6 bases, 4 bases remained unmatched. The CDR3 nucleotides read TGTGCCAGCAGCTTACAAACAGGGGCTAATTCACCCCTCCACTTT. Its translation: CASSLQTGANSPLHF.

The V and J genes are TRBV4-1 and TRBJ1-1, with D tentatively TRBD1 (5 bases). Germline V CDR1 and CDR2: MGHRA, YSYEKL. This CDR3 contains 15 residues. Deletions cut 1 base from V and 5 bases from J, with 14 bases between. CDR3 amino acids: CASSQGAGMGTEAFF. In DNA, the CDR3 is TGCGCCAGCAGCCAAGGGGCAGGGATGGGTACTGAAGCTTTCTTT.

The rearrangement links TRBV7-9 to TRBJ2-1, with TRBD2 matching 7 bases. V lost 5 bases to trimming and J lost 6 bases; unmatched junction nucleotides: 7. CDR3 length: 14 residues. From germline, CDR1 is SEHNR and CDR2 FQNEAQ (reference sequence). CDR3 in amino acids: CASSPAGLPNEQFF. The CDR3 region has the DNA TGTGCCAGCAGCCCAGCGGGACTGCCCAATGAGCAGTTCTTC.

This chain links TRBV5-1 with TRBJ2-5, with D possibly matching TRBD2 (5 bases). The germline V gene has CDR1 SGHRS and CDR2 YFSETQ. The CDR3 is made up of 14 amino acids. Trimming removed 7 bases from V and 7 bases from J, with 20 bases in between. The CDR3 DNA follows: TGCGCCAGCGGATTAGAGGGAGAGGTGGGGACCCAGTACTTC. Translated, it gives CASGLEGEVGTQYF.

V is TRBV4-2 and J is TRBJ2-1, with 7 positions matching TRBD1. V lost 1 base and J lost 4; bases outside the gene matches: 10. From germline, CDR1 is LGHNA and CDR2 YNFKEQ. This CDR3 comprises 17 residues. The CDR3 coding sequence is TGTGCCAGCAGCCAAGGGATTGGACAGGTCCTTTACAATGAGCAGTTCTTC. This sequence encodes CASSQGIGQVLYNEQFF.

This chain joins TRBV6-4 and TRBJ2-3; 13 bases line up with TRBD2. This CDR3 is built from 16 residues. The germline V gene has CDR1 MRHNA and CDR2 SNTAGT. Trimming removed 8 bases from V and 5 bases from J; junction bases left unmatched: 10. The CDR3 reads CASRLLAGGPGDTQYF. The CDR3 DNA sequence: TGTGCCAGCCGCTTACTAGCGGGGGGGCCGGGAGATACGCAGTATTTT.

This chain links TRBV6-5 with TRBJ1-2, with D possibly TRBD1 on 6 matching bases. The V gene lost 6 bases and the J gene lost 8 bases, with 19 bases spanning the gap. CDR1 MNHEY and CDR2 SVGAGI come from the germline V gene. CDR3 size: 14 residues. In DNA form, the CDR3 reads TGTGCCAGCAGGGTTTACGGGGGGGCGAGGGGCTACACCTTC. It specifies CASRVYGGARGYTF.

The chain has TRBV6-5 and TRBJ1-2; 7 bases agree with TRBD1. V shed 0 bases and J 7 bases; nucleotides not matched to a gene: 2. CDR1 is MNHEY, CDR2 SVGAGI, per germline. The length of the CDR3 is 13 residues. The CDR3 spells CASSYSAGGGYTF. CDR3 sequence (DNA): TGTGCCAGCAGTTACTCGGCAGGGGGTGGCTACACCTTC.

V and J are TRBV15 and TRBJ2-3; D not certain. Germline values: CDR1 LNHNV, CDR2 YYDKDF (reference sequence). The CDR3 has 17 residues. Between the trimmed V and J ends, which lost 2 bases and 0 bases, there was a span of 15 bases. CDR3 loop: CATSRRPTASSTDTQYF. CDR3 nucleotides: TGTGCCACCAGCAGACGACCCACAGCTTCTAGCACAGATACGCAGTATTTT.

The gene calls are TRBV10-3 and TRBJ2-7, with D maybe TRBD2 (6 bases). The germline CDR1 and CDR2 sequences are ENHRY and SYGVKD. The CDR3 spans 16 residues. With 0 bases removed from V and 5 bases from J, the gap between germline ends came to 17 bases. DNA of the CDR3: TGTGCCATCAGTGAGTCTATATTAGCGGATGTTAACGAGCAGTACTTC. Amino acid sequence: CAISESILADVNEQYF.

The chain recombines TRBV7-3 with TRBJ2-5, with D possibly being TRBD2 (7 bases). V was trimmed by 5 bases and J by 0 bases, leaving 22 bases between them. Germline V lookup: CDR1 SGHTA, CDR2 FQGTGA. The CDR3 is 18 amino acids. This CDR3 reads CASSPTGGEGSYQETQYF. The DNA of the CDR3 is TGTGCCAGCAGCCCGACAGGAGGGGAGGGTTCGTACCAAGAGACCCAGTACTTC.

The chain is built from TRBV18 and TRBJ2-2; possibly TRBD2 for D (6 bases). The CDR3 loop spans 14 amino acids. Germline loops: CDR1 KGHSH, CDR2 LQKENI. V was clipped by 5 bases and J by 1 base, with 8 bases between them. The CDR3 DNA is TGTGCCAGCTCAGGAGGGCTGAACACCGGGGAGCTGTTTTTT. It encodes CASSGGLNTGELFF. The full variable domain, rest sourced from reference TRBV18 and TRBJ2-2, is NAGVMQNPRHLVRRRGQEARLRCSPMKGHSHVYWYRQLPEEGLKFMVYLQKENIIDESGMPKERFSAEFPKEGPSILRIQQVVRGDSAAYFCASSGGLNTGELFFGEGSRLTVL.

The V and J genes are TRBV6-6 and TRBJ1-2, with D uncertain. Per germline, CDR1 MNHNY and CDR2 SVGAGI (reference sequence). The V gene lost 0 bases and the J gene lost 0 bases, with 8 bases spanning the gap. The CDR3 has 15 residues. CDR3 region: CASSYSGLTNYGYTF. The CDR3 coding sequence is TGTGCCAGCAGTTACTCGGGCCTCACTAACTATGGCTACACCTTC.

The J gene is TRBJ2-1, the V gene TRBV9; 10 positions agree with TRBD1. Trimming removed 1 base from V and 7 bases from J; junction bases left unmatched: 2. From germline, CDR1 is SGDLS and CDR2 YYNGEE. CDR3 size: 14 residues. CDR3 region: CASSVSGQGNEQFF. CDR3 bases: TGTGCCAGCAGCGTATCGGGACAGGGGAATGAGCAGTTCTTC.

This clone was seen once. CDR3 sequence reads: CAWSAYKGINEKLFF. As DNA, the CDR3 is TGTGCCTGGAGCGCCTATAAGGGGATTAATGAAAAACTGTTTTTT. V usage is TRBV30 and J usage is TRBJ1-4; perhaps TRBD1 as D (5 bases). The V end was cut by 3 bases, the J end by 4 bases, with 15 bases between. From germline, CDR1 is GTSNPN and CDR2 SVGIG (reference sequence). This CDR3 has 15 residues.

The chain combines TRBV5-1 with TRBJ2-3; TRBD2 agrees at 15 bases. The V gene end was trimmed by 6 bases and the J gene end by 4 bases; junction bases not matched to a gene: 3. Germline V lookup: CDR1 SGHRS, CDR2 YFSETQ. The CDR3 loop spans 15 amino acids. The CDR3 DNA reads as TGCGCCAGCACCGGACTAGCGGGGGGGCCAGATACGCAGTATTTT. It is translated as CASTGLAGGPDTQYF.

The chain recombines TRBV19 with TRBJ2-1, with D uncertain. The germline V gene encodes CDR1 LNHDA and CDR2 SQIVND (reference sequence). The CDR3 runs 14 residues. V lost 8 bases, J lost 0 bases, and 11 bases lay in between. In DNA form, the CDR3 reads TGTGCCAGTGCGTGGAGAACCTCCTACAATGAGCAGTTCTTC. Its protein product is CASAWRTSYNEQFF. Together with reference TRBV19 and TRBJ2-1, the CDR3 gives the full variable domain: DGGITQSPKYLFRKEGQNVTLSCEQNLNHDAMYWYRQDPGQGLRLIYYSQIVNDFQKGDIAEGYSVSREKKESFPLTVTSAQKNPTAFYLCASAWRTSYNEQFFGPGTRLTVL.